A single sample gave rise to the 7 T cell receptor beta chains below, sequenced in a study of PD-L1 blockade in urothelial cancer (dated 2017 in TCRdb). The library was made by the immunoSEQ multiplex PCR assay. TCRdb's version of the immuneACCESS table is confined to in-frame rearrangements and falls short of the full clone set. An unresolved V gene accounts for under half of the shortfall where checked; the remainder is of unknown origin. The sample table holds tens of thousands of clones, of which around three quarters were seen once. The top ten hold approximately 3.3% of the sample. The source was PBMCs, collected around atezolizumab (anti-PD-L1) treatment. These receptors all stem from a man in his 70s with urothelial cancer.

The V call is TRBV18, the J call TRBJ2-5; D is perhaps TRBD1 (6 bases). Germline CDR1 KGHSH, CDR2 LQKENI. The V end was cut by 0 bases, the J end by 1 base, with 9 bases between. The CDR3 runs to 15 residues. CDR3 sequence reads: CASSPPQGRQETQYF. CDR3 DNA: TGTGCCAGCTCACCACCGCAGGGGCGCCAAGAGACCCAGTACTTC.

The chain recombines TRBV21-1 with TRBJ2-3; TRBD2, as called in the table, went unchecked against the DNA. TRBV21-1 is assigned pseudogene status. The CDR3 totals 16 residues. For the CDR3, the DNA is TGTGCCAGCAGCAAAAAGCCGACTAGCGTCACAGATACGCAGTATTTT. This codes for CASSKKPTSVTDTQYF.

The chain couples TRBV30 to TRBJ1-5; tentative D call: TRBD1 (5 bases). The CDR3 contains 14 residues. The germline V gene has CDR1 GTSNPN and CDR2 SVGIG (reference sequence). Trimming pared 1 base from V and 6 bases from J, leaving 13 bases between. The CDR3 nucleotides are TGTGCCTGGAGTGCCGGGGGAATAGCTCAGCCCCAGCATTTT. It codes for CAWSAGGIAQPQHF.

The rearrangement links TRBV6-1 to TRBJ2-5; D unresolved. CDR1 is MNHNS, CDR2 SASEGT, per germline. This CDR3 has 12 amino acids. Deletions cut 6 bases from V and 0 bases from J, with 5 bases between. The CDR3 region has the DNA TGTGCCAGCAGCTACTACCAAGAGACCCAGTACTTC. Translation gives CASSYYQETQYF.

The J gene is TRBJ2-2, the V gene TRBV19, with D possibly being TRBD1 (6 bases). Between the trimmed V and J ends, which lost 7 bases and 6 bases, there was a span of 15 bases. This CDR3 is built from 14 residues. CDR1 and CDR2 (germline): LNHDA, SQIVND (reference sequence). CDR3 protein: CASKFGQSAGELFF. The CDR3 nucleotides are TGTGCCAGTAAGTTCGGACAGTCCGCCGGGGAGCTGTTTTTT.

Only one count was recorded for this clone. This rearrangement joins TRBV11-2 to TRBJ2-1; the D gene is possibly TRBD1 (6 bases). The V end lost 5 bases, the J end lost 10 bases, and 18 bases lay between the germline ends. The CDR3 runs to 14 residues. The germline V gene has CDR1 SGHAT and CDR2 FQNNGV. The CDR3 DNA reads TGTGCCAGCAGCCCTATAACTTTTGACAGGGAGCAGTTCTTC. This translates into CASSPITFDREQFF.

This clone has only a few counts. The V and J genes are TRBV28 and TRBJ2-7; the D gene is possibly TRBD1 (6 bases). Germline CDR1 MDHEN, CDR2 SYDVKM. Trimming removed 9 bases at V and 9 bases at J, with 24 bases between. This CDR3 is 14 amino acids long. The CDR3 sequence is CASNSGHKRSVQYF. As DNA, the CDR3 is TGTGCCAGTAACTCGGGACACAAGAGGTCGGTGCAGTACTTC.